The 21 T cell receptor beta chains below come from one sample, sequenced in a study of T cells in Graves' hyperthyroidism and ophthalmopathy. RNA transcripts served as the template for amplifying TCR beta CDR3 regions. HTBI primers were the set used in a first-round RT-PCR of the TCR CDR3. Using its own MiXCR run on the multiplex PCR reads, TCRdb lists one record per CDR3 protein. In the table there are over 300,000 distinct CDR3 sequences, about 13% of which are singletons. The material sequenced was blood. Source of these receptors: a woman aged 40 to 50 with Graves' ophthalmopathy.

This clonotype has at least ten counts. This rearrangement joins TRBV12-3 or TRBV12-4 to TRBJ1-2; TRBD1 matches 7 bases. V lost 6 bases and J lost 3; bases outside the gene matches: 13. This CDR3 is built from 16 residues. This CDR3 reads CASRPVDRIVDYGYTF. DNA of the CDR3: TGTGCCAGCAGGCCCGTGGACAGGATTGTAGACTATGGCTACACCTTC.

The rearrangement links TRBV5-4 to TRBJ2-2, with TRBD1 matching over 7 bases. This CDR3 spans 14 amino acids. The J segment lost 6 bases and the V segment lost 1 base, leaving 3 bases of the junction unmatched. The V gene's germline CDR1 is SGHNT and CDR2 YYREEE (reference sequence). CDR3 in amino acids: CASSLTGDPGELFF. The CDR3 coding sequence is TGTGCCAGCAGCTTGACAGGGGATCCCGGGGAGCTGTTTTTT.

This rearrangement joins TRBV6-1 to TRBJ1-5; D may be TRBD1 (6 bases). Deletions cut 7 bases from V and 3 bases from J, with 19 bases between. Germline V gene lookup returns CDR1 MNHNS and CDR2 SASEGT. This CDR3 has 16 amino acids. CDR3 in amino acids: CASTDRVDSANQPQHF. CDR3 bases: TGTGCCAGCACCGACCGGGTGGACAGCGCCAATCAGCCCCAGCATTTT.

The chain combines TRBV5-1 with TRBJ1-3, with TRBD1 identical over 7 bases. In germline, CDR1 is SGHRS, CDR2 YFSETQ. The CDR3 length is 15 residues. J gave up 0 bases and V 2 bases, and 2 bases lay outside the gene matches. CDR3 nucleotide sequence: TGCGCCAGCAGCTTAGGGACAGCCTCTGGAAACACCATATATTTT. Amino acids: CASSLGTASGNTIYF.

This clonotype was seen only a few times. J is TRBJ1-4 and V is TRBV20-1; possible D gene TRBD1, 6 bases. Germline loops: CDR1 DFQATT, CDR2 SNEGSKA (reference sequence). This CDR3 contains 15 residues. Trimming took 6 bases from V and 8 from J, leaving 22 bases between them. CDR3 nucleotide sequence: TGCAGTGCCGAGTCTTCGGAGGGGGTAGGGGAAAAACTGTTTTTT. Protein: CSAESSEGVGEKLFF.

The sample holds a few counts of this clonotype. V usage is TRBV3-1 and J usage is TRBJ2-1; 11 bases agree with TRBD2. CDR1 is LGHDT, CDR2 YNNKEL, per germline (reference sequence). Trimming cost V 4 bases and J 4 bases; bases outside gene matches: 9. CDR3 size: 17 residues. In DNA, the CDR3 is TGTGCCAGCAGCCCGACCACCGGGACTAGCGGTTACAATGAGCAGTTCTTC. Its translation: CASSPTTGTSGYNEQFF.

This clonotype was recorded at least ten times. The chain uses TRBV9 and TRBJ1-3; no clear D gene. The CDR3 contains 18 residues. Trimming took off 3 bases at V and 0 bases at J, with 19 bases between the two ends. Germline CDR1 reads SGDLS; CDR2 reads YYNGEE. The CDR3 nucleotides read TGTGCCAGCAGCGGAGATCTTTTTCGGCCCGACTCTGGAAACACCATATATTTT. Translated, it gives CASSGDLFRPDSGNTIYF.

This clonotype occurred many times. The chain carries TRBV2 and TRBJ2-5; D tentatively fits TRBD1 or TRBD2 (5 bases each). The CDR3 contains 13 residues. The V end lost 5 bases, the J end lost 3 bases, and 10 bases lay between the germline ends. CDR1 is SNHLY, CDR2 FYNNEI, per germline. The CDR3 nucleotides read TGTGCCAGCAGTAGGGACCATGAAGAGACCCAGTACTTC. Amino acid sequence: CASSRDHEETQYF.

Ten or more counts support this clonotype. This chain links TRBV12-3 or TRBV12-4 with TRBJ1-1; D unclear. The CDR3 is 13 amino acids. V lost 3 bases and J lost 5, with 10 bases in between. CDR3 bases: TGTGCCAGCAGTTTGGGAAGCGGAACTGAAGCTTTCTTT. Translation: CASSLGSGTEAFF.

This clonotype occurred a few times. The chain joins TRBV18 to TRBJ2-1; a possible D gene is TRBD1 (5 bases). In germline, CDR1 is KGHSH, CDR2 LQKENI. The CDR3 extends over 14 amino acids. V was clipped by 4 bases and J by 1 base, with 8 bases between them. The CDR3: CASSRDRSYNEQFF. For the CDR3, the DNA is TGTGCCAGCTCACGTGACAGATCCTACAATGAGCAGTTCTTC. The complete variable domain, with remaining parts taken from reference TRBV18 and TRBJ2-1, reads NAGVMQNPRHLVRRRGQEARLRCSPMKGHSHVYWYRQLPEEGLKFMVYLQKENIIDESGMPKERFSAEFPKEGPSILRIQQVVRGDSAAYFCASSRDRSYNEQFFGPGTRLTVL.

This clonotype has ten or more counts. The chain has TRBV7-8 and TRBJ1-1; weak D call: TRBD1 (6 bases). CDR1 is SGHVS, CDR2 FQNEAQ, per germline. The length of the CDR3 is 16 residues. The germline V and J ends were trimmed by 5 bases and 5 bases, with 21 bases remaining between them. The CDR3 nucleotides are TGTGCCAGCAGCCCGGGGACACCTCCGGGATATACTGAAGCTTTCTTT. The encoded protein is CASSPGTPPGYTEAFF.

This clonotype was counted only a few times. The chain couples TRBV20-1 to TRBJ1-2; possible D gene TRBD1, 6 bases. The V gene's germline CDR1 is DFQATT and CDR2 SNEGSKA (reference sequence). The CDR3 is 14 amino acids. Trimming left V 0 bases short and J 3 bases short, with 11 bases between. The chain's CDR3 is CSARDRAGDYGYTF. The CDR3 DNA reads TGCAGTGCTAGAGACCGGGCAGGGGACTATGGCTACACCTTC.

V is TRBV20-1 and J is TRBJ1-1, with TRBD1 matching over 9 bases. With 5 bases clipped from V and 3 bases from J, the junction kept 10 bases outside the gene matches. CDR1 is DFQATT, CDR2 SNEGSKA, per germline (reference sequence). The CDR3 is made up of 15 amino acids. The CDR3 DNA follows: TGCAGTGCTCCTCCGGGACAGGGAAGGGACACTGAAGCTTTCTTT. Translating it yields CSAPPGQGRDTEAFF.

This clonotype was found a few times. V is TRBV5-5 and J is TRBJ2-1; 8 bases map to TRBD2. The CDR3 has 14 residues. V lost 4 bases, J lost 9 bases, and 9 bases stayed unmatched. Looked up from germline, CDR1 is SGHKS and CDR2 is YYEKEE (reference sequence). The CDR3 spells CASSQSGAGGEQFF. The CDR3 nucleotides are TGTGCCAGCAGCCAGAGCGGGGCGGGGGGTGAGCAGTTCTTC.

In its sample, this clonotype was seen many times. The CDR3 DNA is TGTGCCAGCAGTTTAGGGGGGTATGGTTCACCCCTCCACTTT. It is translated as CASSLGGYGSPLHF. This chain links TRBV12-3 or TRBV12-4 with TRBJ1-6, with TRBD1 as a possible D gene (5 bases). The CDR3 runs to 14 residues. Trimming shortened V by 1 base and J by 9 bases, and 10 bases separated the two germline ends.

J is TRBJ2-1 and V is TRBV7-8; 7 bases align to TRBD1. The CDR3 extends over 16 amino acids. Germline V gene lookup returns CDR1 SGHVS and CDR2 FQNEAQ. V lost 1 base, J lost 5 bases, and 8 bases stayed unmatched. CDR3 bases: TGTGCCAGCAGCTTAGAGGGGACAGCACCTAACAATGAGCAGTTCTTC. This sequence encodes CASSLEGTAPNNEQFF.

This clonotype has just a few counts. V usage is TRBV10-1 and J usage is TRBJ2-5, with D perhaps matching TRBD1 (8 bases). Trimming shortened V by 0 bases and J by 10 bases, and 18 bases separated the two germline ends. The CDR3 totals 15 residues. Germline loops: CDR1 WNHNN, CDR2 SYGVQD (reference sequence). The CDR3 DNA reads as TGCGCCAGCAGTGAGTCGGGGGGGACAGGTGCTATCCAGTACTTC. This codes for CASSESGGTGAIQYF.

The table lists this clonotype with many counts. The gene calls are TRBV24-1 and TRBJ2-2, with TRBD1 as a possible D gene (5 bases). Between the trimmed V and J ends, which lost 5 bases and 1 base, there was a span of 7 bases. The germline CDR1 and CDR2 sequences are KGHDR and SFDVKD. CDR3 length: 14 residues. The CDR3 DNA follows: TGTGCCACCAGTGGACAGTTGAACACCGGGGAGCTGTTTTTT. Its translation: CATSGQLNTGELFF.

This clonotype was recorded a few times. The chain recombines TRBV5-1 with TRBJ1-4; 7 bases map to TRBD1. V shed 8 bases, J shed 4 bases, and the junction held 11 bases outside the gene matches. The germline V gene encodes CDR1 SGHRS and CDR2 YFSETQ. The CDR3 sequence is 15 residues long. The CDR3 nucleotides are TGCGCCAGTCGGACAGGTCTTACTGATAATGAAAAACTGTTTTTT. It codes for CASRTGLTDNEKLFF. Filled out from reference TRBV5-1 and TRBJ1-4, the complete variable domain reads KAGVTQTPRYLIKTRGQQVTLSCSPISGHRSVSWYQQTPGQGLQFLFEYFSETQRNKGNFPGRFSGRQFSNSRSEMNVSTLELGDSALYLCASRTGLTDNEKLFFGSGTQLSVL.

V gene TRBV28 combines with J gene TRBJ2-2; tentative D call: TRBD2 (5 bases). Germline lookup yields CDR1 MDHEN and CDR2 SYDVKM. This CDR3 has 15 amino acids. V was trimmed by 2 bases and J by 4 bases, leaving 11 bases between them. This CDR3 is CASSLVGMITGELFF. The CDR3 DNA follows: TGTGCCAGCAGTTTAGTCGGGATGATCACCGGGGAGCTGTTTTTT.

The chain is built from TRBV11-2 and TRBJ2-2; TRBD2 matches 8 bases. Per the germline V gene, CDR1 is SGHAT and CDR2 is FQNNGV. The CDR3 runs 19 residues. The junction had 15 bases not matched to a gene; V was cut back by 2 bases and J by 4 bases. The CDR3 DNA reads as TGTGCCAGCAGCTTATTAAAACTAGGAGCGGGAGTTGGCACCGGGGAGCTGTTTTTT. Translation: CASSLLKLGAGVGTGELFF.